One and the same sample provided the 31 T cell receptor beta chains below, sequenced in a study of OX40 agonist ivuxolimab in advanced cancers. Data came from immunoSEQ multiplex PCR; TCRdb stores just in-frame clones and leaves some out. The sample gives around 30,000 clones, about four fifths of which show up once; 2% to 3% is in the top ten. Source: CD4+ or CD8+ T cells sorted from blood, taken in a trial of the OX40 agonist ivuxolimab. The receptors here all came from an adult with an advanced solid tumor such as melanoma, head and neck, liver or kidney cancer.

The rearrangement links TRBV2 to TRBJ1-5; D gene ambiguous. Germline CDR1 is SNHLY and CDR2 is FYNNEI. Trimming removed 3 bases at V and 5 bases at J, with 17 bases between. This CDR3 is 16 amino acids long. The CDR3 nucleotides read TGTGCCAGCAGTGAGCGACGGGCGGGAAGGGATCAGCCCCAGCATTTT. Amino acids: CASSERRAGRDQPQHF.

This clone appeared once. V gene TRBV15 combines with J gene TRBJ1-5; 12 bases fit TRBD1. Losses at the gene ends were 0 bases for V and 6 bases for J; bases not matched to a gene: 6. The CDR3 sequence is 17 residues long. The germline V gene has CDR1 LNHNV and CDR2 YYDKDF (reference sequence). CDR3 loop: CATSRERGQGAGQPQHF. CDR3 DNA: TGTGCCACCAGCAGAGAAAGGGGACAGGGGGCCGGTCAGCCCCAGCATTTT.

This clone is medium-sized within its sample. The chain links TRBV29-1 to TRBJ1-5; D is possibly TRBD1 (6 bases). V lost 4 bases and J 11 bases, leaving 12 bases between the germline ends. This CDR3 has 11 residues. Germline V gene data show CDR1 as SQVTM and CDR2 as ANQGSEA. The CDR3: CSVVLRGSQHF. As DNA, the CDR3 is TGCAGCGTTGTCCTAAGGGGGTCCCAGCATTTT.

The chain links TRBV7-8 to TRBJ1-5; D is undetermined. The CDR3 spans 13 residues. Germline-derived CDR1 and CDR2 are SGHVS and FQNEAQ. V was cut by 4 bases and J by 4 bases, with 8 bases left in between. As DNA, the CDR3 is TGTGCCAGCAGCTCAGGTAAAAATCAGCCCCAGCATTTT. Its translation: CASSSGKNQPQHF.

The J gene is TRBJ2-1, the V gene TRBV7-9; D remains ambiguous. Per the germline V gene, CDR1 is SEHNR and CDR2 is FQNEAQ (reference sequence). This CDR3 has 13 residues. Trimming removed 4 bases at V and 5 bases at J, with 9 bases between. The CDR3: CASSSATHNEQFF. In DNA, the CDR3 is TGTGCCAGCAGCTCAGCGACACACAATGAGCAGTTCTTC.

V usage is TRBV7-2 and J usage is TRBJ1-6, with D tentatively TRBD1 (6 bases). The V end lost 5 bases, the J end lost 7 bases, and 15 bases lay between the germline ends. This CDR3 has 15 residues. Germline assignment: CDR1 SGHTA and CDR2 FQGNSA. The CDR3 region is CASSNPGQLNSPLHF. The CDR3 nucleotides read TGTGCCAGCAGCAACCCAGGACAGCTAAATTCACCCCTCCACTTT.

The chain recombines TRBV7-9 with TRBJ2-3, with D perhaps matching TRBD1 (6 bases). The CDR3 is 13 amino acids. The V end was cut by 7 bases, the J end by 6 bases, with 14 bases between. Germline CDR1 reads SEHNR; CDR2 reads FQNEAQ (reference sequence). CDR3 protein: CASKPAGVDTQYF. In DNA, the CDR3 is TGTGCCAGCAAACCTGCAGGGGTGGATACGCAGTATTTT.

This chain uses TRBV28 with TRBJ1-2; TRBD1 agrees at 8 bases. This CDR3 spans 14 amino acids. Germline CDR1 is MDHEN and CDR2 is SYDVKM. The trim removed 3 bases at V and 7 bases at J, leaving 7 bases unmatched. The CDR3 loop is CASSFGAGGLGYTF. CDR3 DNA: TGTGCCAGCAGTTTTGGGGCAGGGGGCCTTGGCTACACCTTC.

The gene calls are TRBV5-4 and TRBJ2-3; a possible D gene is TRBD2 (6 bases). This CDR3 has 16 amino acids. Germline V CDR1 and CDR2: SGHNT, YYREEE (reference sequence). Trimming took off 0 bases at V and 2 bases at J, with 13 bases between the two ends. The CDR3 DNA sequence: TGTGCCAGCAGCTTGGTTATTAGCGGCCCCACAGATACGCAGTATTTT. Translated: CASSLVISGPTDTQYF.

This clone was counted only a few times. The rearrangement uses TRBV29-1 and TRBJ1-4; no firm D call. Trimming shortened V by 4 bases and J by 8 bases, and 11 bases separated the two germline ends. The CDR3 is 12 amino acids. The germline gives CDR1 SQVTM, CDR2 ANQGSEA. For the CDR3, the DNA is TGCAGCGTTGGACACCGGGAGGAAAAACTGTTTTTT. Protein product: CSVGHREEKLFF. Combining the CDR3 with reference TRBV29-1 and TRBJ1-4 gives the whole variable domain SAVISQKPSRDICQRGTSLTIQCQVDSQVTMMFWYRQQPGQSLTLIATANQGSEATYESGFVIDKFPISRPNLTFSTLTVSNMSPEDSSIYLCSVGHREEKLFFGSGTQLSVL.

The V gene is TRBV19, the J gene TRBJ2-2; 10 bases agree with TRBD1. Germline V lookup: CDR1 LNHDA, CDR2 SQIVND (reference sequence). The trim removed 1 base at V and 9 bases at J, leaving 5 bases unmatched. The CDR3 length is 15 residues. The CDR3 spells CASSIAPGQGRELFF. As DNA, the CDR3 is TGTGCCAGTAGTATAGCCCCGGGACAGGGGAGGGAGCTGTTTTTT.

This clone appeared a few times. V and J are TRBV4-1 and TRBJ1-5; tentative D call: TRBD1 (5 bases). The V end was cut by 6 bases, the J end by 5 bases, with 17 bases between. Per the germline V gene, CDR1 is MGHRA and CDR2 is YSYEKL. CDR3 length: 15 amino acids. The DNA of the CDR3 is TGCGCCAGCAGTCCTCAGCCAGGGAGGGATCAGCCCCAGCATTTT. It encodes CASSPQPGRDQPQHF.

The V call is TRBV7-2, the J call TRBJ2-7; 8 bases fit TRBD1. The ends lost 5 bases at V and 7 bases at J; junction bases unmatched: 19. The CDR3 is 17 amino acids. The germline gives CDR1 SGHTA, CDR2 FQGNSA. CDR3 nucleotide sequence: TGTGCCAGCAGCCCACCACACGGAGGACAGGGAGAGCGGGAGCAGTACTTC. This translates into CASSPPHGGQGEREQYF.

This clone was observed once. V is TRBV5-8 and J is TRBJ1-2; perhaps TRBD1 as D (6 bases). Per germline, CDR1 SGHTS and CDR2 YDEGEE. This CDR3 spans 16 amino acids. V lost 3 bases, J lost 7 bases, and 22 bases lay in between. The CDR3 DNA follows: TGTGCCAGCAGCTCCCGGGACAAGGGATGGGCTTCTGGCTACACCTTC. As protein: CASSSRDKGWASGYTF.

The chain combines TRBV5-1 with TRBJ2-1; TRBD2 agrees at 9 bases. This CDR3 contains 14 residues. Germline CDR1 is SGHRS and CDR2 is YFSETQ. The junction had 3 bases not matched to a gene; V was cut back by 6 bases and J by 2 bases. In DNA, the CDR3 is TGCGCCAGCACCTTAGCGGGAGCCTACAATGAGCAGTTCTTC. It specifies CASTLAGAYNEQFF.

This chain connects TRBV9 to TRBJ1-4, with TRBD1 matching over 7 bases. Germline CDR1 is SGDLS and CDR2 is YYNGEE. V lost 3 bases, J lost 8 bases, and 10 bases stayed unmatched. The CDR3 spans 15 residues. In DNA, the CDR3 is TGTGCCAGCAGCGCGAGGGGGCAGGCGTACGAAAAACTGTTTTTT. The encoded protein is CASSARGQAYEKLFF.

The genes are TRBV10-2 and TRBJ2-1, with D uncertain. V was trimmed by 6 bases and J by 7 bases, leaving 10 bases between them. In germline, CDR1 is WSHSY, CDR2 SAAADI. CDR3 length: 12 residues. The CDR3 DNA follows: TGCGCCAGCAGACCCGCCCGTAATGAGCAGTTCTTC. This translates into CASRPARNEQFF.

This chain connects TRBV11-2 to TRBJ2-4, with 13 bases identical to TRBD2. This CDR3 spans 19 amino acids. The V gene's germline CDR1 is SGHAT and CDR2 FQNNGV. After removal of 2 bases from V and 2 bases from J, the junction contained 9 bases not matched to a gene. The CDR3 DNA is TGTGCCAGCAGCTTATCTACTAGCGGGAGGGGTGTAACCAAAAACATTCAGTACTTC. Amino acid sequence: CASSLSTSGRGVTKNIQYF.

This chain uses TRBV6-1 with TRBJ2-3; 8 bases line up with TRBD1. Germline CDR1 MNHNS, CDR2 SASEGT. The CDR3 is made up of 14 amino acids. With 4 bases clipped from V and 1 base from J, the junction kept 1 base outside the gene matches. The CDR3 is CASSGQGRTDTQYF. The CDR3 DNA is TGTGCCAGCAGTGGACAGGGGCGCACAGATACGCAGTATTTT.

V and J are TRBV5-5 and TRBJ2-5, with D hard to call. The better agreement between TRBJ2-7 and the DNA end casts doubt on the J call. Per germline, CDR1 SGHKS and CDR2 YYEKEE (reference sequence). The CDR3 length is 15 residues. CDR3 coding DNA: TGTGCCAGCAGCCCCCTAGTGGGCAGTACCTACGAGCAGTACTTC. Residues: CASSPLVGSTYEQYF.

The chain's CDR3 is CASSPQGVYQPQHF. The CDR3 DNA reads TGTGCCAGCAGTCCTCAGGGAGTATATCAGCCCCAGCATTTT. The rearrangement links TRBV6-6 to TRBJ1-5, with D possibly being TRBD1 (5 bases). V lost 5 bases, J lost 5 bases, and 13 bases lay in between. In germline, CDR1 is MNHNY, CDR2 SVGAGI (reference sequence). The CDR3 totals 14 residues.

The chain joins TRBV5-1 to TRBJ1-2; a possible D gene is TRBD1 (5 bases). Between the trimmed V and J ends, which lost 3 bases and 7 bases, there was a span of 13 bases. This CDR3 has 13 amino acids. CDR1 is SGHRS and CDR2 is YFSETQ in the germline V gene. CDR3 DNA: TGCGCCAGCAGCTCCGGGGCTCGGGGTGGCTACACCTTC. It specifies CASSSGARGGYTF.

This clone was picked up one time. The chain couples TRBV5-1 to TRBJ1-2, with D possibly matching TRBD1 (6 bases). Germline CDR1 SGHRS, CDR2 YFSETQ. This CDR3 comprises 14 residues. Trimming shortened V by 0 bases and J by 4 bases, and 10 bases separated the two germline ends. CDR3 sequence reads: CASSLGQGTYGYTF. The CDR3 region has the DNA TGCGCCAGCAGCTTGGGTCAGGGGACCTATGGCTACACCTTC.

A few counts support this clone. The V call is TRBV7-2, the J call TRBJ1-4; maybe TRBD1 (5 bases). The CDR3 runs 16 residues. CDR1 SGHTA and CDR2 FQGNSA come from the germline V gene. V dropped 5 bases and J dropped 8 bases, with 21 bases sitting between them. In DNA, the CDR3 is TGTGCCAGCAGCGCAGAAGGGGTCTGGGTTGGAGAAAAACTGTTTTTT. This gives the protein CASSAEGVWVGEKLFF.

V and J are TRBV4-3 and TRBJ2-2, with 7 nucleotides matching TRBD1. The CDR3 consists of 15 residues. Per germline, CDR1 LGHNA and CDR2 YSLEER. Germline trimming cut 3 bases from V and 5 bases from J; bases unmatched to any gene: 6. DNA for the CDR3: TGCGCCAGCAGCCAGGGACAGAGATTAACCGGGGAGCTGTTTTTT. This encodes CASSQGQRLTGELFF.

The chain employs TRBV5-1 and TRBJ2-4, with TRBD2 matching over 13 bases. CDR1 is SGHRS and CDR2 is YFSETQ in the germline V gene. The CDR3 consists of 17 residues. The junction had 9 bases not matched to a gene; V was cut back by 0 bases and J by 9 bases. The CDR3 here is CASSLELAGGPGGIQYF. Here the CDR3 DNA reads TGCGCCAGCAGCTTGGAACTAGCGGGAGGGCCGGGGGGCATTCAGTACTTC. Together with reference TRBV5-1 and TRBJ2-4, the CDR3 gives the full variable domain: KAGVTQTPRYLIKTRGQQVTLSCSPISGHRSVSWYQQTPGQGLQFLFEYFSETQRNKGNFPGRFSGRQFSNSRSEMNVSTLELGDSALYLCASSLELAGGPGGIQYFGAGTRLSVL.

The rearrangement joins TRBV6-4 to TRBJ1-3, with a possible D match to TRBD1 (5 bases). The V end was cut by 5 bases, the J end by 0 bases, with 14 bases between. CDR3 length: 16 amino acids. From germline, CDR1 is MRHNA and CDR2 SNTAGT. The CDR3, as DNA: TGTGCCAGCAGTCCACCGGGACGGACCTCTGGAAACACCATATATTTT. It translates to CASSPPGRTSGNTIYF.

The rearrangement joins TRBV6-5 to TRBJ2-2; D is possibly TRBD1 (6 bases). The V and J ends lost 10 bases and 2 bases respectively, with 14 bases between them. The length of the CDR3 is 14 residues. The germline V gene has CDR1 MNHEY and CDR2 SVGAGI. The CDR3, as DNA: TGTGCCACCCATAAGGGGGTTAACACCGGGGAGCTGTTTTTT. This sequence encodes CATHKGVNTGELFF.

The chain links TRBV2 to TRBJ2-7; TRBD2 agrees at 9 bases. This CDR3 region has 14 residues. With V trimmed by 8 bases and J by 5 bases, 10 bases remained unmatched. Germline V lookup: CDR1 SNHLY, CDR2 FYNNEI. This CDR3 is CASLNSGRANEQYF. The CDR3 coding sequence is TGTGCCAGCCTAAATAGCGGGAGAGCGAACGAGCAGTACTTC.

This clone was recorded a few times. The chain carries TRBV5-1 and TRBJ2-1, with D tentatively TRBD1 (7 bases). Trimming cost V 4 bases and J 4 bases, with 12 bases left between them. The CDR3 consists of 14 residues. CDR1 and CDR2 from the germline V gene are SGHRS and YFSETQ. The CDR3 region is CASSVQGTYNEQFF. In DNA, the CDR3 is TGCGCCAGCAGCGTACAGGGGACTTACAATGAGCAGTTCTTC.

Only one count was recorded for this clone. This chain joins TRBV19 and TRBJ2-7, with TRBD2 matching 9 bases. The trim removed 5 bases at V and 4 bases at J, leaving 9 bases unmatched. Germline V gene sequence: CDR1 LNHDA, CDR2 SQIVND (reference sequence). The CDR3 runs to 15 residues. This CDR3 is CASSSSAGGTYEQYF. The CDR3 DNA is TGTGCCAGTAGTTCTTCTGCGGGAGGGACGTACGAGCAGTACTTC.